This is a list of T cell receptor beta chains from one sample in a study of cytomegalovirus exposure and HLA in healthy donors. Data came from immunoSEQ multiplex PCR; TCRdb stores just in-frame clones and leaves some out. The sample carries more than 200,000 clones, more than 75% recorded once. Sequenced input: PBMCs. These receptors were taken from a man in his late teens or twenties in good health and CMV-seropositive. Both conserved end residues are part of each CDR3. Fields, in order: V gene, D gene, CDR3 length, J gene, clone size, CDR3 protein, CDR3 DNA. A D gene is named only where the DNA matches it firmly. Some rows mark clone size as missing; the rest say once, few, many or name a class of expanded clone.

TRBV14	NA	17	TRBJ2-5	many	CASSHRLDESYQETQYF	TGTGCCAGCAGCCATCGGCTCGATGAATCGTACCAAGAGACCCAGTACTTC
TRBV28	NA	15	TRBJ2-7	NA	CASSLHSGINYEQYF	TGTGCCAGCAGCCTACATTCGGGAATAAACTACGAGCAGTACTTC
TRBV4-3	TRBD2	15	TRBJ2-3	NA	CASSIGLAGEDTQYF	TGCGCCAGCAGTATCGGGCTAGCGGGAGAAGATACGCAGTATTTT
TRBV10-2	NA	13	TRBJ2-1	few	CASLRTVGVGQFF	TGCGCCAGCCTAAGGACAGTCGGGGTGGGGCAGTTCTTC
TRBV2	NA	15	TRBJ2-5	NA	CASTPLAIPQETQYF	TGTGCCAGCACCCCACTAGCTATTCCTCAAGAGACCCAGTACTTC
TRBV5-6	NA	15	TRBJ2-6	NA	CASSFPGAGANVLTF	TGTGCCAGCAGCTTCCCTGGGGCTGGGGCCAACGTCCTGACTTTC
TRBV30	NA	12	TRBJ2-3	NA	CAWSVGTDTQYF	TGTGCCTGGAGTGTAGGCACAGATACGCAGTATTTT
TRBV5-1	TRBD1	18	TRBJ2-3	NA	CASSLGRTGEVGTDTQYF	TGCGCCAGCAGCTTGGGACGGACAGGGGAAGTTGGCACAGATACGCAGTATTTT
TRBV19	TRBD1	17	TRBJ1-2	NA	CASIPRDRGRPNYGYTF	TGTGCCAGTATCCCCCGGGACAGGGGACGACCAAACTATGGCTACACCTTC
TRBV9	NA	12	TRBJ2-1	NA	CASSSTYGEQFF	TGTGCCAGCAGCTCCACGTACGGTGAGCAGTTCTTC
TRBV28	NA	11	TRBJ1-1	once	CASSLMDEAFF	TGTGCCAGCAGTTTAATGGATGAAGCTTTCTTT
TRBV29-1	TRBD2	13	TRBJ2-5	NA	CSVRGGRYETQYF	TGCAGCGTTAGGGGCGGGAGGTATGAGACCCAGTACTTC
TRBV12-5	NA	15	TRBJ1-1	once	CASGLVGGMNTEAFF	TGTGCTAGTGGTTTGGTAGGGGGAATGAACACTGAAGCTTTCTTT
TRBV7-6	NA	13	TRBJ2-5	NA	CASSLEGEETQYF	TGTGCCAGCAGCTTAGAGGGCGAGGAGACCCAGTACTTC
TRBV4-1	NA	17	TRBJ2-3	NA	CASTEPASPTSTDTQYF	TGCGCCAGCACCGAACCAGCGAGCCCTACCAGCACAGATACGCAGTATTTT
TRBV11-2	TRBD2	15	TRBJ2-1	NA	CASSLDTSGYNEQFF	TGTGCCAGCAGCTTAGACACTAGCGGCTACAATGAGCAGTTCTTC
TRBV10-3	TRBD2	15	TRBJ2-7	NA	CAISLTSGRANEQYF	TGTGCCATCAGCTTGACTAGCGGGAGGGCCAACGAGCAGTACTTC
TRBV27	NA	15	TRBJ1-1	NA	CASSLSVYMNTEAFF	TGTGCCAGCAGTTTATCGGTGTACATGAACACTGAAGCTTTCTTT
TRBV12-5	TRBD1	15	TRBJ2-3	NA	CASGTGQQTVDTQYF	TGTGCTAGTGGGACGGGACAGCAGACCGTCGATACGCAGTATTTT
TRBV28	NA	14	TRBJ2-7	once	CASSRRRGRHEQYF	TGTGCCAGCAGCCGACGCCGGGGGCGACACGAGCAGTACTTC
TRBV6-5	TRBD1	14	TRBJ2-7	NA	CASSYLGTEDEQYF	TGTGCCAGCAGTTACCTAGGGACAGAGGACGAGCAGTACTTC
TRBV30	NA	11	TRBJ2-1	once	CAWGKLNEQFF	TGTGCCTGGGGTAAGCTCAATGAGCAGTTCTTC
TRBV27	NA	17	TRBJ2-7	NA	CASSLNIRAGVPYEQYF	TGTGCCAGCAGTTTAAATATTAGGGCAGGGGTACCCTACGAGCAGTACTTC
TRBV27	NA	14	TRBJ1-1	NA	CASSLYQGGTEAFF	TGTGCCAGCAGTTTATACCAGGGAGGCACTGAAGCTTTCTTT
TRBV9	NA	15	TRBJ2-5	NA	CASSATGTREETQYF	TGTGCCAGCAGCGCGACCGGGACCAGAGAGGAGACCCAGTACTTC
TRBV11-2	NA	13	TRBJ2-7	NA	CASSLVEGNEQYF	TGTGCCAGCAGCTTGGTAGAGGGAAACGAGCAGTACTTC
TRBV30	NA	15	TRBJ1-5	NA	CAWSTGPGGDQPQHF	TGTGCCTGGAGTACGGGCCCTGGTGGGGATCAGCCCCAGCATTTT
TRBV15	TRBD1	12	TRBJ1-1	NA	CATSRDRVGAFF	TGTGCCACCAGCCGGGACAGGGTTGGCGCTTTCTTT
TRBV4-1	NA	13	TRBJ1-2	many	CASSQHGSGGYTF	TGCGCCAGCAGCCAACACGGGTCCGGGGGCTACACCTTC
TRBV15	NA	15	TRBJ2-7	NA	CATSRDLADNYEQYF	TGTGCCACCAGCAGAGATTTAGCAGATAACTACGAGCAGTACTTC
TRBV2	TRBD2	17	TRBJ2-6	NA	CASSGLAGTSGANVLTF	TGTGCCAGCAGTGGACTAGCGGGAACCTCTGGGGCCAACGTCCTGACTTTC
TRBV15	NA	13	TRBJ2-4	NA	CATSQARDNIQYF	TGTGCCACCAGCCAGGCTCGGGACAACATTCAGTACTTC
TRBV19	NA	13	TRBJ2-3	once	CASSIPRTDTQYF	TGTGCCAGTAGTATACCGAGGACAGATACGCAGTATTTT
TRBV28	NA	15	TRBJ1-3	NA	CASSLSTFSGNTIYF	TGTGCCAGCAGTTTATCGACGTTCTCTGGAAACACCATATATTTT
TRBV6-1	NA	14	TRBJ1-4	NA	CASSDVAGNEKLFF	TGTGCTAGCAGTGACGTGGCGGGTAATGAAAAACTGTTTTTT
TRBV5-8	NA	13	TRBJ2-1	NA	CASTQISGNEQFF	TGTGCCAGCACCCAGATCTCGGGTAATGAGCAGTTCTTC
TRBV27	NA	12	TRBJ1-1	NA	CASSDPDTEAFF	TGTGCCAGCAGCGACCCCGACACTGAAGCTTTCTTT
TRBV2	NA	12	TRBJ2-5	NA	CASSEALETQYF	TGTGCCAGCAGTGAAGCGCTTGAGACCCAGTACTTC
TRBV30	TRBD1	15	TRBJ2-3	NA	CAWSVRGRSTDTQYF	TGTGCCTGGAGTGTAAGGGGGCGAAGCACAGATACGCAGTATTTT
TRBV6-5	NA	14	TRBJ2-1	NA	CASSYSLRYNEQFF	TGTGCCAGCAGTTACTCGTTGCGATACAATGAGCAGTTCTTC
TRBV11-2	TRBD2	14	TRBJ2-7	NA	CASRVAGSFYEQYF	TGTGCCAGCAGAGTAGCGGGATCCTTTTACGAGCAGTACTTC
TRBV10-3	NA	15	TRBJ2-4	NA	CAISESGLAKNIQYF	TGTGCCATCAGTGAGTCTGGGTTAGCCAAAAACATTCAGTACTTC
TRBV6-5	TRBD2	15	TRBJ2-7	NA	CASRPGTTAPYEQYF	TGTGCCAGCAGACCCGGGACTACTGCCCCCTACGAGCAGTACTTC
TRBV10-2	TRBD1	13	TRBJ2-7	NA	CASRRQGDSEQYF	TGCGCCAGCAGGAGACAGGGGGACTCCGAGCAGTACTTC
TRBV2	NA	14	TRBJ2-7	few	CASSKAQTTYEQYF	TGTGCCAGCAGCAAAGCCCAGACAACCTACGAGCAGTACTTC
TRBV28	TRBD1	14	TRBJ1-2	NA	CASSLRQGANGYTF	TGTGCCAGCAGCTTAAGACAGGGGGCCAATGGCTACACCTTC